This T cell receptor beta chain was obtained from a study of T cells expressing NK-cell markers. TCRdb reanalyzed the 5' RACE reads, giving one entry per CDR3 protein sequence and no DNA. This sample's table has about 540,000 distinct CDR3 sequences. CDR1 SGHDN and CDR2 FVKESK come from the germline V gene. The CDR3 has 13 amino acids. The sequencing sample was made of blood T cells: a sorted CD56 or NKG2C T cell subset, CD4+ or CD8+ T cells, or bulk PBMC T cells (not recorded which). This chain joins TRBV14 and TRBJ2-2; TCRdb's D gene call, TRBD2, goes unchecked for lack of DNA. The receptor was derived from a man between 18 and 35 years old in good health. This CDR3 is CASATSNTGELFF. The variable domain in full, completed from reference TRBV14 and TRBJ2-2, reads EAGVTQFPSHSVIEKGQTVTLRCDPISGHDNLYWYRRVMGKEIKFLLHFVKESKQDESGMPNNRFLAERTGGTYSTLKVQPAELEDSGVYFCASATSNTGELFFGEGSRLTVL.